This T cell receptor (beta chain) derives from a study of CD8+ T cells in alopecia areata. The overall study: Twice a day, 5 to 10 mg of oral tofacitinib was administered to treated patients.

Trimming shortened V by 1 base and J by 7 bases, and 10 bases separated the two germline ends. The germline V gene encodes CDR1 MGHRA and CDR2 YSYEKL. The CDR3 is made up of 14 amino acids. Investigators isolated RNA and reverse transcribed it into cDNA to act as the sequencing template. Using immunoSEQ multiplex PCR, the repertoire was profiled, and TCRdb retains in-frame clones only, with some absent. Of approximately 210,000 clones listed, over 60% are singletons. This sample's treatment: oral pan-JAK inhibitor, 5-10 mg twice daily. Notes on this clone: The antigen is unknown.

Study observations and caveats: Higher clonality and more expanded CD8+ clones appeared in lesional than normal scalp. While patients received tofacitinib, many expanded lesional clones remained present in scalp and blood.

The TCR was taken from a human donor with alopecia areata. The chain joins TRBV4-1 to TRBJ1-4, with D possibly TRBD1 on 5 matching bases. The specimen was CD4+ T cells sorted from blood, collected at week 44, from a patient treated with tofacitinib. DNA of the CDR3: TGCGCCAGCAGCCAAGCAGGGCTTGGTGAAAAACTGTTTTTT. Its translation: CASSQAGLGEKLFF.